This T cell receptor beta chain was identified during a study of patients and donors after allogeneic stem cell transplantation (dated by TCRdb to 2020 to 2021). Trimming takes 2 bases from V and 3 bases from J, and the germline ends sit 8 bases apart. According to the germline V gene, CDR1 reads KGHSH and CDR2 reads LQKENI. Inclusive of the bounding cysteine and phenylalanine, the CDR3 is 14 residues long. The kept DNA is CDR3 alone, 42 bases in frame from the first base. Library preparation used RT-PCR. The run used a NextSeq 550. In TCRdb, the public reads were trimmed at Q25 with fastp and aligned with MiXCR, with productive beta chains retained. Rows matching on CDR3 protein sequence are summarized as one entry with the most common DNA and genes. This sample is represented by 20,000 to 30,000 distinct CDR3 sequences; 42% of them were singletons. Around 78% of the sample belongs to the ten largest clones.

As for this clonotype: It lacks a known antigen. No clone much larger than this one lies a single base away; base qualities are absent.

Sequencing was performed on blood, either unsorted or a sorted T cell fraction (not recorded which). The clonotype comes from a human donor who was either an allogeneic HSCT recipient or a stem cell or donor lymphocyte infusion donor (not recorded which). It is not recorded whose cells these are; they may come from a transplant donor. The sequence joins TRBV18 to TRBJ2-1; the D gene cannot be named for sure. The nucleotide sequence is TGTGCCAGCTCACCATACCAGCTCTACAATGAGCAGTTCTTC. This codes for CASSPYQLYNEQFF.